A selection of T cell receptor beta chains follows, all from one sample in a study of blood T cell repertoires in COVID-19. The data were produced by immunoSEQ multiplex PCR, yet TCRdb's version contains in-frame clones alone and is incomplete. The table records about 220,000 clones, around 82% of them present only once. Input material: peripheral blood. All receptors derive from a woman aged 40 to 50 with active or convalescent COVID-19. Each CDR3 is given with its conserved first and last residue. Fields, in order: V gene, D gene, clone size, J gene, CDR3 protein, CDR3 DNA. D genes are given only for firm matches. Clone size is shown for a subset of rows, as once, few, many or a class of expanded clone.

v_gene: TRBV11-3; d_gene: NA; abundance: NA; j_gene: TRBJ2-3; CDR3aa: CASSPRADTQYF; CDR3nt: TGTGCCAGCAGCCCTCGGGCAGATACGCAGTATTTT
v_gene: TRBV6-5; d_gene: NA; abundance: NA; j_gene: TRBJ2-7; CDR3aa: CASRLRVLEQYF; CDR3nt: TGTGCCAGCAGACTCAGGGTTCTCGAGCAGTACTTC
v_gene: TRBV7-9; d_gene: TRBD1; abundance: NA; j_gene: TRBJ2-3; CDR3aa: CASSLTGGRSTDTQYF; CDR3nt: TGTGCCAGCAGCCTGACAGGGGGGCGGAGCACAGATACGCAGTATTTT
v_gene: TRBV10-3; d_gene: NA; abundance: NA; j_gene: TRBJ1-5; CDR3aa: CAIGGGSNQPQHF; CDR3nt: TGTGCCATCGGGGGGGGAAGCAATCAGCCCCAGCATTTT
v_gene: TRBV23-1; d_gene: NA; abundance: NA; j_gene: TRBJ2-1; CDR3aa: CASSQSGGSYNEQFF; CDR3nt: TGCGCCAGCAGTCAATCTGGGGGGTCCTACAATGAGCAGTTCTTC
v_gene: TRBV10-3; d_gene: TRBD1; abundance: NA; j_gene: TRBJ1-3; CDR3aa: CAIRGTGLGNTIYF; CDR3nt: TGTGCCATCAGGGGGACAGGCCTTGGAAACACCATATATTTT
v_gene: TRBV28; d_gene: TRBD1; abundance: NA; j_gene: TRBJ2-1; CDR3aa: CASSPGTGGIKRDEQFF; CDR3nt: TGTGCCAGCAGTCCCGGGACAGGGGGCATAAAGAGGGATGAGCAGTTCTTC
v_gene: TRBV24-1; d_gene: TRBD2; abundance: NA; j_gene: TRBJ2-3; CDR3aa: CATSDSRGATDTQYF; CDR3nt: TGTGCCACCAGTGATTCGCGGGGGGCCACAGATACGCAGTATTTT
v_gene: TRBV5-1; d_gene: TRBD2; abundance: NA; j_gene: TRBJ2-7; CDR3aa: CASSRSRGSGMDEQYF; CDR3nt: TGCGCCAGCAGCCGGTCCCGCGGGAGCGGCATGGACGAGCAGTACTTC
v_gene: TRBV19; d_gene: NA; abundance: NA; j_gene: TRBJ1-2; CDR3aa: CASSSSGPPNYGYTF; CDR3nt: TGTGCCAGTAGTTCATCAGGCCCTCCTAACTATGGCTACACCTTC
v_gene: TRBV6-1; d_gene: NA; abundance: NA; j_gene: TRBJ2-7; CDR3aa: CASSEVGGAVPAYEQYF; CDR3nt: TGTGCCAGCAGTGAAGTTGGAGGGGCCGTACCAGCCTACGAGCAGTACTTC
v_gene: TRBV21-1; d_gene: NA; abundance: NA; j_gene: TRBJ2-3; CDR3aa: CASSKVGRSCTDTQYF; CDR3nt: TGTGCCAGCAGCAAAGTTGGGAGAAGTTGCACAGATACGCAGTATTTT
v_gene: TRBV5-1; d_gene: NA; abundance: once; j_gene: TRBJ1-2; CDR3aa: CASSYDGGSGYTF; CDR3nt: TGCGCCAGCAGCTACGACGGGGGTTCGGGCTACACCTTC
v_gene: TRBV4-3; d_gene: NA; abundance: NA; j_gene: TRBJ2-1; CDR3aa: CASSQTPQGFNEQFF; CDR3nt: TGCGCCAGCAGCCAAACTCCTCAGGGGTTCAATGAGCAGTTCTTC
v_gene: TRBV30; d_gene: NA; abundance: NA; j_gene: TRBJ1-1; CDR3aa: CAWRVDRVNTEAFF; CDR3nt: TGTGCCTGGAGAGTCGACAGAGTGAACACTGAAGCTTTCTTT
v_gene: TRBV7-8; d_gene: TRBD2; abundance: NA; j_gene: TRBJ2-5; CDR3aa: CASSLGKRGAQETQYF; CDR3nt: TGTGCCAGCAGCTTAGGGAAGCGGGGGGCACAAGAGACCCAGTACTTC
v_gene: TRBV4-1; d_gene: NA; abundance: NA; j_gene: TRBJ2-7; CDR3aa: CASSQGNPGEEQYF; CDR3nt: TGCGCCAGCAGCCAAGGTAATCCGGGGGAAGAGCAGTACTTC
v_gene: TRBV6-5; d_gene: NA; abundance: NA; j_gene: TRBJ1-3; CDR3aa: CASSYSISAGNTIYF; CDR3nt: TGTGCCAGCAGTTACTCGATCAGTGCTGGAAACACCATATATTTT
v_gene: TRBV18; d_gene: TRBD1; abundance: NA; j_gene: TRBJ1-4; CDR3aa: CASSLGQLINEKLFF; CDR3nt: TGTGCCAGCTCATTGGGACAGCTTATTAATGAAAAACTGTTTTTT
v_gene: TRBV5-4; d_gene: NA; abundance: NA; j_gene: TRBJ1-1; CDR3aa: CASSFSRVWDTEAFF; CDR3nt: TGTGCCAGCAGCTTCTCACGGGTATGGGACACTGAAGCTTTCTTT
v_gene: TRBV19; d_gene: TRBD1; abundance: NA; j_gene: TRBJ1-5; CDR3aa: CASSVDRGIAYSNQPQHF; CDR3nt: TGTGCCAGTAGTGTGGACAGGGGGATTGCTTATAGCAATCAGCCCCAGCATTTT
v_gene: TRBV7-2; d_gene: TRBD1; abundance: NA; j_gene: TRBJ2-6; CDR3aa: CASSLVGTANSGANVLTF; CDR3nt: TGTGCCAGCAGCTTAGTTGGGACAGCGAACTCTGGGGCCAACGTCCTGACTTTC
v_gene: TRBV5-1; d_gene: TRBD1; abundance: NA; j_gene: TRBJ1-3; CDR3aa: CASSLAQDRGNTIYF; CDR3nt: TGCGCCAGCAGCTTGGCCCAGGACAGGGGAAACACCATATATTTT
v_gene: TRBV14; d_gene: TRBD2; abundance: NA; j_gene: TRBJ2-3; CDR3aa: CASRQTGTSIPPRDTQYF; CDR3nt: TGTGCCAGCAGGCAGACCGGGACTAGCATTCCCCCTAGGGATACGCAGTATTTT
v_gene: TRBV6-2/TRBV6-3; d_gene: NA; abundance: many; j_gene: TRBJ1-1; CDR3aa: CASSYGLRGMNTEAFF; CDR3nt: TGTGCCAGCAGTTATGGCCTGAGGGGGATGAACACTGAAGCTTTCTTT
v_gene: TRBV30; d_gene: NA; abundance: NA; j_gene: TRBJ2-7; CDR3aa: CAWSSSSYEQYF; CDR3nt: TGTGCCTGGAGTTCGAGCTCCTACGAGCAGTACTTC
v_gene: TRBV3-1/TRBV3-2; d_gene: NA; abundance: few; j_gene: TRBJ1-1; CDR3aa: CASSPSGTTNTEAFF; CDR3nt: TGTGCCAGCAGCCCCTCCGGGACAACTAACACTGAAGCTTTCTTT
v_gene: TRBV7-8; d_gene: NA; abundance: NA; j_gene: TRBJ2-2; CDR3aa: CASTSTGGGVSGELFF; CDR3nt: TGTGCCAGCACCTCGACCGGCGGGGGCGTAAGCGGGGAGCTGTTTTTT
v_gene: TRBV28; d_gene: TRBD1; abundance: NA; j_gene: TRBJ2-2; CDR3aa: CATSSGTGYFLVANTGELFF; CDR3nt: TGTGCCACCTCGTCCGGGACAGGGTATTTTCTAGTAGCGAACACCGGGGAGCTGTTTTTT
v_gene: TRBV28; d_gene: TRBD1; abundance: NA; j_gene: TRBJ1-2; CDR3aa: CASSFIREGQGGYGYTF; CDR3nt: TGTGCCAGCAGTTTCATCAGAGAAGGACAGGGTGGCTATGGCTACACCTTC
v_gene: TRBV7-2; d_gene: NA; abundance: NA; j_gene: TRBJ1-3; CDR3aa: CASSLGGSGNTIYF; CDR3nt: TGTGCCAGCAGCTTAGGAGGGTCTGGAAACACCATATATTTT
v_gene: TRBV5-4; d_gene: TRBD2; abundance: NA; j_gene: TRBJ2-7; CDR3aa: CASSLVLAGADEQYF; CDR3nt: TGTGCCAGCAGCTTGGTACTAGCGGGAGCAGACGAGCAGTACTTC
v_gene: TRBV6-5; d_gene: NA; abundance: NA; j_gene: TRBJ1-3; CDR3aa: CASSSSTGRGNTIYF; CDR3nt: TGTGCCAGCAGTTCGTCGACAGGACGTGGAAACACCATATATTTT
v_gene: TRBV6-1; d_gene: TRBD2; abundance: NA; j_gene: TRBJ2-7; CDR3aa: CASSEEASGSYEQYF; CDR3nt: TGTGCCAGCAGTGAAGAGGCTAGCGGGAGCTACGAGCAGTACTTC
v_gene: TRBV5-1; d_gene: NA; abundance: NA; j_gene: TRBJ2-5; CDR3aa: CASSLGLGLGTEETQYF; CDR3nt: TGCGCCAGCAGCTTGGGTTTGGGACTAGGGACAGAAGAGACCCAGTACTTC
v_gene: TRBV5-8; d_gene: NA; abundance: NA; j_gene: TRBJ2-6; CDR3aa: CASSRTGSGANVLTF; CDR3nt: TGTGCCAGCAGTCGAACAGGGTCTGGGGCCAACGTCCTGACTTTC
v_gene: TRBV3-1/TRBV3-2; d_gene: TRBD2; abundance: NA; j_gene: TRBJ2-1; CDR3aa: CASSPLAEGNEQFF; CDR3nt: TGTGCCAGCAGCCCCCTAGCGGAAGGCAATGAGCAGTTCTTC
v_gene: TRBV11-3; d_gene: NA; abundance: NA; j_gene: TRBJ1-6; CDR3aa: CASRRPGGDSPLHF; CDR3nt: TGTGCCAGCAGACGGCCGGGGGGAGATTCACCCCTCCACTTT
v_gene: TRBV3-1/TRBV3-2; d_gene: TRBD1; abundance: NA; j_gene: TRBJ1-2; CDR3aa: CASSQVPGQGRYGYTF; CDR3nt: TGTGCCAGCAGCCAAGTCCCCGGACAGGGACGCTATGGCTACACCTTC
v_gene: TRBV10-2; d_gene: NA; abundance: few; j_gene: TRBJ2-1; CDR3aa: CASRLGGVSYNEQFF; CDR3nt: TGCGCCAGCAGACTAGGCGGAGTCTCCTACAATGAGCAGTTCTTC
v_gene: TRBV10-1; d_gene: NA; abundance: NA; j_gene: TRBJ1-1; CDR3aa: CASRRTVNTEAFF; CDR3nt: TGCGCCAGCCGGCGGACAGTGAACACTGAAGCTTTCTTT
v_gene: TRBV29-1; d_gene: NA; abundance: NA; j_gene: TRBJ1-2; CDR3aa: CSVALISGRVLYGYTF; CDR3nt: TGCAGCGTTGCGCTTATATCCGGCAGGGTCCTTTATGGCTACACCTTC
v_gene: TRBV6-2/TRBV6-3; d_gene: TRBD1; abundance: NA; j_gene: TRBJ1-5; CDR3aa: CASSSPLGQGNQPQHF; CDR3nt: TGTGCCAGCAGTTCTCCCCTGGGACAGGGCAATCAGCCCCAGCATTTT
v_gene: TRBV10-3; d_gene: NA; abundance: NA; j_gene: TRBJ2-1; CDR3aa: CAIRGGEDNEQFF; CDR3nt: TGTGCCATCCGTGGGGGCGAGGACAATGAGCAGTTCTTC
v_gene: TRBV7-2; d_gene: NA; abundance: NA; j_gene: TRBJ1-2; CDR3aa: CASSLGGLPNYGYTF; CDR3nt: TGTGCCAGCAGCTTAGGGGGACTCCCTAACTATGGCTACACCTTC
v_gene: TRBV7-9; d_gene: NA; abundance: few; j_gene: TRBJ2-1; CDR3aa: CASSRRGVSSYNEQFF; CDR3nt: TGTGCCAGCAGCCGCAGGGGGGTGAGCTCCTACAATGAGCAGTTCTTC